These 26 T cell receptor beta chains were sequenced from one sample in a study of T-cell reconstitution after alpha-beta-depleted transplantation in children. The authors prepared the TCRbeta library with unique molecular identifiers. TCRdb reanalysed the PCR reads using MiXCR and keeps one entry per CDR3 protein. The sample contains 200,000 to 250,000 distinct CDR3 sequences, about 12% of which appear only once. The input for sequencing was PBMCs from the stem cell graft donor, taken from the stem cell graft. The receptors derive from a human donor who donated a stem cell graft to a child with acute lymphoblastic leukemia.

As concerns this clonotype: This may stem from a read error, because a much larger clone lies one nucleotide away. The chain couples TRBV20-1 to TRBJ2-7; no clear D gene. CDR1 and CDR2 from the germline V gene are DFQATT and SNEGSKA (reference sequence). The CDR3 runs to 9 residues. The CDR3, as DNA: TGCATTGCCGGCTGGGAGCAGTACTTC. This codes for CIAGWEQYF.

Many counts were recorded for this clonotype. The chain is built from TRBV6-5 and TRBJ2-2, with no clear D. Trimming took off 4 bases at V and 6 bases at J, with 18 bases between the two ends. From germline, CDR1 is MNHEY and CDR2 SVGAGI. This CDR3 has 16 amino acids. In DNA form, the CDR3 reads TGTGCCAGCAGTTTCGGGCCCCCCCCCGACGCCGGGGAGCTGTTTTTT. As protein: CASSFGPPPDAGELFF.

This clonotype was recorded many times. The rearrangement uses TRBV13 and TRBJ2-7, with D possibly being TRBD1 or TRBD2 (5 bases each). The CDR3 covers 18 residues. V was shortened by 5 bases and J by 0 bases, with 23 bases between the two germline ends. The germline V gene encodes CDR1 PRHDT and CDR2 FYEKMQ (reference sequence). The CDR3 nucleotides are TGTGCCAGCAGCGAAGGGACGCTTACCCAAAAGAACTCCTACGAGCAGTACTTC. This translates into CASSEGTLTQKNSYEQYF.

This clonotype was recorded many times. The V gene is TRBV12-3 or TRBV12-4, the J gene TRBJ2-1; no clear D gene. The V and J ends lost 4 bases and 10 bases respectively, with 14 bases between them. The CDR3 extends over 13 amino acids. The CDR3 here is CASSSPDLREQFF. Here the CDR3 DNA reads TGTGCCAGCAGTTCTCCAGACCTTAGGGAGCAGTTCTTC.

A few counts support this clonotype. V is TRBV7-2 and J is TRBJ2-3, with a weak D call TRBD2 (5 bases). Germline CDR1 SGHTA, CDR2 FQGNSA. This CDR3 is 15 amino acids long. V lost 5 bases, J lost 2 bases, and 14 bases lay in between. The CDR3 reads CASSRTVTYTDTQYF. The CDR3 DNA is TGTGCCAGCAGCAGGACTGTTACTTACACAGATACGCAGTATTTT. Combining the CDR3 with reference TRBV7-2 and TRBJ2-3 gives the whole variable domain GAGVSQSPSNKVTEKGKDVELRCDPISGHTALYWYRQSLGQGLEFLIYFQGNSAPDKSGLPSDRFSAERTGGSVSTLTIQRTQQEDSAVYLCASSRTVTYTDTQYFGPGTRLTVL.

This clonotype was counted many times. This chain uses TRBV7-9 with TRBJ2-1; D might be TRBD1 or TRBD2, each matching 6 bases. This CDR3 spans 15 amino acids. CDR1 SEHNR and CDR2 FQNEAQ come from the germline V gene (reference sequence). V was shortened by 2 bases and J by 7 bases, with 15 bases between the two germline ends. The CDR3 nucleotides are TGTGCCAGCAGCTTAAGGTGGAGGGGGGCGAATGAGCAGTTCTTC. Protein: CASSLRWRGANEQFF.

This clonotype appeared many times. The V and J genes are TRBV28 and TRBJ2-3, with D perhaps matching TRBD1 (6 bases). Trimming removed 2 bases from V and 9 bases from J, with 15 bases in between. CDR1 is MDHEN and CDR2 is SYDVKM in the germline V gene. The CDR3 contains 14 residues. In DNA, the CDR3 is TGTGCCAGCAGTTTAACCGGGGCAGGGGCGACGCAGTATTTT. Amino acids: CASSLTGAGATQYF. Full variable domain (remainder filled in from reference TRBV28 and TRBJ2-3): DVKVTQSSRYLVKRTGEKVFLECVQDMDHENMFWYRQDPGLGLRLIYFSYDVKMKEKGDIPEGYSVSREKKERFSLILESASTNQTSMYLCASSLTGAGATQYFGPGTRLTVL.

There are many counts of this clonotype. The chain joins TRBV6-2 or TRBV6-3 to TRBJ2-2; TRBD2 might be the D (5 bases). From germline, CDR1 is MNHEY and CDR2 SVGEGT. Trimming pared 7 bases from V and 5 bases from J, leaving 14 bases between. This CDR3 is 14 amino acids long. The DNA of the CDR3 is TGTGCCAGCACCCGGGCAGCGGAAACCGGGGAGCTGTTTTTT. Translation gives CASTRAAETGELFF.

This clonotype was observed many times. V is TRBV5-5 and J is TRBJ2-5, with 7 bases identical to TRBD1. V shed 4 bases and J 2 bases; nucleotides not matched to a gene: 8. The CDR3 contains 15 residues. Per germline, CDR1 SGHKS and CDR2 YYEKEE (reference sequence). CDR3 nucleotides: TGTGCCAGCAGCCGCGTGGTACAGGGGCAAGAGACCCAGTACTTC. This gives the protein CASSRVVQGQETQYF.

To note about this clonotype: Given a much more abundant clone one base away, this may be a read error. The chain links TRBV7-2 to TRBJ2-7; tentatively, D is TRBD2 (5 bases). CDR1 SGHTA and CDR2 FQGNSA come from the germline V gene. Between the trimmed V and J ends, which lost 1 base and 7 bases, there was a span of 8 bases. The CDR3 covers 12 residues. The CDR3: CASSLVCGEQYF. Written as DNA, the CDR3 is TGTGCCAGCAGCTTAGTCTGCGGGGAGCAGTACTTC.

This clonotype was detected ten times or more. This chain joins TRBV6-5 and TRBJ2-7, with 7 bases that match TRBD1. In germline, CDR1 is MNHEY, CDR2 SVGAGI. The CDR3 has 15 residues. Germline trimming cut 2 bases from V and 2 bases from J; bases unmatched to any gene: 6. This chain's CDR3 is CASSYLTGTTYEQYF. The CDR3 DNA is TGTGCCAGCAGTTACCTGACAGGGACCACCTACGAGCAGTACTTC.

A note on this clonotype: Lacking the conserved final phenylalanine or tryptophan, this CDR3 likely reflects a read error. The limits of the CDR3 on the DNA are not certain, so only TCRdb's listed CDR3 is given. The chain combines TRBV21-1 with TRBJ2-7; TRBD2, the table's D call, was not compared with the DNA. TRBV21-1 is assigned pseudogene status. The CDR3 comprises 12 residues, both ends counted. The CDR3 loop reads CASSPNSGLALL.

This clonotype was seen repeatedly, ten times or more. V and J are TRBV10-3 and TRBJ1-4; TRBD1 matches at 9 bases. Trimming removed 10 bases from V and 5 bases from J; junction bases left unmatched: 5. CDR1 is ENHRY, CDR2 SYGVKD, per germline. The CDR3 contains 13 residues. The CDR3 region is CATRGQGNEKLFF. In nucleotides, the CDR3 is TGTGCCACACGGGGACAGGGCAATGAAAAACTGTTTTTT.

This clonotype was counted at least ten times. This chain uses TRBV25-1 with TRBJ2-7, with TRBD2 matching 7 bases. J gave up 2 bases and V 1 base, and 5 bases lay outside the gene matches. The CDR3 loop spans 15 amino acids. Germline V gene sequence: CDR1 MGHDK, CDR2 SYGVNS. The CDR3 sequence is CASSESWTRAYEQYF. In DNA form, the CDR3 reads TGTGCCAGCAGTGAATCTTGGACTAGAGCCTACGAGCAGTACTTC.

This clonotype was found many times. This chain uses TRBV29-1 with TRBJ1-2; D unclear. The V end was cut by 4 bases, the J end by 4 bases, with 13 bases between. The germline gives CDR1 SQVTM, CDR2 ANQGSEA. This CDR3 is 13 amino acids long. The CDR3 DNA sequence: TGCAGCGTTGTAGGAGGAAGCGGCTATGGCTACACCTTC. Residues: CSVVGGSGYGYTF.

About this clonotype itself: This sequence may be a read error, since a much larger clone differs from it by one base. V gene TRBV19 combines with J gene TRBJ2-1; D is undetermined. CDR1 is LNHDA and CDR2 is SQIVND in the germline V gene (reference sequence). This CDR3 comprises 16 residues. Here the CDR3 reads CASSITGRSSYNERFF. The CDR3 DNA reads as TGTGCCAGTAGTATAACGGGCCGAAGCTCCTACAATGAGCGGTTCTTC. Using reference TRBV19 and TRBJ2-1 for the parts outside the CDR3, the full variable domain is DGGITQSPKYLFRKEGQNVTLSCEQNLNHDAMYWYRQDPGQGLRLIYYSQIVNDFQKGDIAEGYSVSREKKESFPLTVTSAQKNPTAFYLCASSITGRSSYNERFFGPGTRLTVL.

This clonotype was seen at least ten times. The CDR3 protein is CSVEDPASGSQYEQYF. The CDR3, as DNA: TGCAGCGTTGAAGATCCCGCCAGCGGGAGTCAATACGAGCAGTACTTC. The chain carries TRBV29-1 and TRBJ2-7, with 8 positions matching TRBD2. The CDR3 sequence is 16 residues long. Germline V gives CDR1 SQVTM, CDR2 ANQGSEA. V shed 0 bases and J 4 bases; nucleotides not matched to a gene: 11.

In its sample, this clonotype was seen many times. This chain joins TRBV5-1 and TRBJ2-1; the match to TRBD2 covers 12 bases. CDR1 and CDR2 (germline): SGHRS, YFSETQ. The CDR3 consists of 16 residues. Trimming took 6 bases from V and 2 from J; bases not matched to a gene: 6. CDR3 amino acids: CASTDTSGRTYNEQFF. The CDR3 coding sequence is TGCGCCAGCACCGACACTAGCGGGAGGACCTACAATGAGCAGTTCTTC. Combining the CDR3 with reference TRBV5-1 and TRBJ2-1 gives the whole variable domain KAGVTQTPRYLIKTRGQQVTLSCSPISGHRSVSWYQQTPGQGLQFLFEYFSETQRNKGNFPGRFSGRQFSNSRSEMNVSTLELGDSALYLCASTDTSGRTYNEQFFGPGTRLTVL.

Many counts were recorded for this clonotype. The chain has TRBV5-1 and TRBJ2-1; D is ambiguous. The CDR3 spans 14 residues. V gave up 0 bases and J gave up 10 bases, with 14 bases separating them. CDR1 SGHRS and CDR2 YFSETQ come from the germline V gene. The DNA for the CDR3 is TGCGCCAGCAGCTTGGACGTTGGGCAGGCGGAGCAGTTCTTC. This codes for CASSLDVGQAEQFF.

Ten or more counts support this clonotype. The chain combines TRBV7-2 with TRBJ2-7; 7 bases are shared with TRBD1. The CDR3 is made up of 15 amino acids. The V gene's germline CDR1 is SGHTA and CDR2 FQGNSA. J was trimmed by 5 bases and V by 1 base; bases with no gene match: 8. CDR3 DNA: TGTGCCAGCAGCTTAGATCTCGGCAGGGGGAACGAGCAGTACTTC. Translation gives CASSLDLGRGNEQYF.

Many counts were recorded for this clonotype. This CDR3 reads CASSLEGGRYEQYF. CDR3 sequence (DNA): TGCGCCAGCAGCTTGGAAGGCGGGAGGTACGAGCAGTACTTC. V gene TRBV5-1 combines with J gene TRBJ2-7, with 8 positions matching TRBD2. CDR1 is SGHRS and CDR2 is YFSETQ in the germline V gene. The V and J ends lost 0 bases and 4 bases, in that order; junction bases with no gene match: 3. CDR3 length equals 14 residues.

This clonotype was seen repeatedly, ten times or more. The rearrangement links TRBV30 to TRBJ1-4; D is unclear. This CDR3 is 16 amino acids long. With 2 bases removed from V and 3 bases from J, the gap between germline ends came to 16 bases. Looked up from germline, CDR1 is GTSNPN and CDR2 is SVGIG (reference sequence). CDR3 sequence: CAWSNALPGPNEKLFF. The CDR3 bases are TGTGCCTGGAGTAACGCGCTACCGGGCCCTAATGAAAAACTGTTTTTT. Using reference TRBV30 and TRBJ1-4 for the parts outside the CDR3, the full variable domain is SQTIHQWPATLVQPVGSPLSLECTVEGTSNPNLYWYRQAAGRGLQLLFYSVGIGQISSEVPQNLSASRPQDRQFILSSKKLLLSDSGFYLCAWSNALPGPNEKLFFGSGTQLSVL.

This clonotype was observed many times. The V and J genes are TRBV9 and TRBJ2-5; 9 nucleotides match TRBD1. The trim removed 0 bases at V and 4 bases at J, leaving 4 bases unmatched. The CDR3 is 15 amino acids. The germline V gene has CDR1 SGDLS and CDR2 YYNGEE. The CDR3 region has the DNA TGTGCCAGCAGCGTAGAACAGGGGGCGGGAGAGACCCAGTACTTC. The encoded protein is CASSVEQGAGETQYF.

This clonotype was picked up many times. Germline and junction disagree at one end, which may indicate a read error. V and J are TRBV11-3 and TRBJ2-1; D ambiguous. This CDR3 comprises 13 residues. Germline loops: CDR1 SGHNT, CDR2 YENEEA. The DNA of the CDR3 is TGTGCCAGCAGCTTAGCCTCCGACAATGAGCAGTTCTTC. Its protein product is CASSLASDNEQFF.

This clonotype was detected ten times or more. This chain joins TRBV29-1 and TRBJ1-2; the D gene is possibly TRBD1 (5 bases). The CDR3 loop spans 15 amino acids. V was pared by 6 bases and J by 7 bases, with 24 bases between. Germline lookup yields CDR1 SQVTM and CDR2 ANQGSEA. Here the CDR3 reads CSVPYGQGGVLGYTF. DNA of the CDR3: TGCAGCGTACCTTACGGGCAGGGAGGGGTGCTTGGCTACACCTTC.

The chain carries TRBV7-2 and TRBJ2-3; the match to TRBD2 covers 8 bases. This CDR3 is built from 16 residues. Trimming cost V 2 bases and J 4 bases; bases outside gene matches: 8. Germline loops: CDR1 SGHTA, CDR2 FQGNSA. CDR3 sequence: CASSLRRGAPPDTQYF. CDR3 bases: TGTGCCAGCAGCTTAAGGCGGGGGGCCCCCCCAGATACGCAGTATTTT.